A selection of T cell receptor beta chains follows, all from one sample in a study of shared clonotypes between healthy human individuals. Only in-frame clones appear in the TCRdb table, and some are missing; sequencing was by immunoSEQ multiplex PCR. The data show about 1.5 million clones, nearly 99% seen once. The sequenced material came from naive CD4+ T cells sorted from blood. All receptors come from a young man in good health. The CDR3 runs from the conserved cysteine through the conserved F or W.

CASSEKHGGYGYTF,14,TRBV2,TRBJ1-2
CASSPLGSGAYQETQYF,17,TRBV18,TRBJ2-5
CASSSGGVSTEAFF,14,TRBV5-1,TRBJ1-1
CASSQRAAGQNEQFF,15,TRBV4-1,TRBJ2-1
CAGRGNTEAFF,11,TRBV6-1,TRBJ1-1
CASSEFRLSSYEQYF,15,TRBV6-1,TRBJ2-7
CAKGQLGGANVLTF,14,TRBV21-1,TRBJ2-6
CASSPLTGKNTGELFF,16,TRBV11-2,TRBJ2-2
CASRLIGSSVIQETQYF,17,TRBV28,TRBJ2-5
CASSPRAGSYEQYF,14,TRBV18,TRBJ2-7
CARSKIRQSSYNEQFF,16,TRBV5-3,TRBJ2-1
CASSLLRGSDTEAFF,15,TRBV5-6,TRBJ1-1
CASSQLAVQGPDTQYF,16,TRBV4-3,TRBJ2-3
CASSFRLANEQFF,13,TRBV5-4,TRBJ2-1
CASSLPGFTIDYYGYTF,17,TRBV14,TRBJ1-2
CASSVGARGSEKLFF,15,TRBV9,TRBJ1-4
CASSPGVPGELFF,13,TRBV5-4,TRBJ2-2
CASRPGLAGGEEQYF,15,TRBV6-6,TRBJ2-7
CASSKDRVIGEQYF,14,TRBV7-2,TRBJ2-7
CASGRVSNQPQHF,13,TRBV27,TRBJ1-5
CASSFELAKNIQYF,14,TRBV18,TRBJ2-4
CASSEWAGVGYNEQFF,16,TRBV25-1,TRBJ2-1
CASSLDFGTHRGNEQFF,17,TRBV11-3,TRBJ2-1
CASSLGSSGSDSYNEQFF,18,TRBV11-2,TRBJ2-1
CASSETWTQPQHF,13,TRBV6-1,TRBJ1-5
CASSGTLTGELFF,13,TRBV2,TRBJ2-2
CASSAGQGDYEQYF,14,TRBV9,TRBJ2-7
CASTPGQVSYEQYF,14,TRBV9,TRBJ2-7
CASSPQSSGNTIYF,14,TRBV5-1,TRBJ1-3
CASSSPLAEAFF,12,TRBV6-5,TRBJ1-1
CASSPVAGDEQYF,13,TRBV7-9,TRBJ2-7
CASSLAGTTDTQYF,14,TRBV5-1,TRBJ2-3
CASGLGPGQYF,11,TRBV12-5,TRBJ2-3
CASRWTSGTSTDTQYF,16,TRBV27,TRBJ2-3
CASSSGLSYNEQFF,14,TRBV7-8,TRBJ2-1
CATSMGRMNTGELFF,15,TRBV15,TRBJ2-2
CAWKQGNIQYF,11,TRBV30,TRBJ2-4
CASSSTGTGNTIYF,14,TRBV5-4,TRBJ1-3
CAWSTGRDQPQHF,13,TRBV30,TRBJ1-5
CASSPQTYTYGYTF,14,TRBV11-3,TRBJ1-2
CASSFSGLSTDTQYF,15,TRBV27,TRBJ2-3
CASSLARDNTYEQYF,15,TRBV7-6,TRBJ2-7